The clone carrying this TCR beta chain was observed a few times. Its antigen is undetermined. The J segment lost 13 bases and the V segment lost 5 bases, leaving 10 bases of the junction unmatched. Germline loops: CDR1 SGHAT, CDR2 FQDESV (reference sequence). There are 13 residues in the CDR3. The data were obtained in a study of breast tumors, draining lymph nodes, adjacent tissues. MiXCR, run by TCRdb on the multiplex PCR reads, gives a single entry per CDR3 protein. Seen here are approximately 130,000 distinct CDR3 sequences, around 20% observed once, and the top ten hold 2% to 2.5%. Study-wide findings and caveats: Data fit most tumor T cells coming from lymph node, expanding in tumor.

Axillary draining lymph nodes of breast cancer patients supplied the node samples. This receptor was obtained from a female donor with breast cancer. Some clones in this sample may be carry-over from other donors' samples. Sequences were obtained from axillary lymph node tissue. The chain carries TRBV11-1 and TRBJ2-1; 8 bases agree with TRBD2. The CDR3 loop reads CASSQTSASTQFF. The CDR3 nucleotides are TGTGCCAGCAGCCAGACTAGCGCAAGTACACAGTTCTTC.